This TCR beta chain was captured by sequencing in a study of shared clonotypes between healthy human individuals. Naive CD8 cells lacked CD45RO, underwent positive selection for CCR7 and left out terminally differentiated effector memory CD45RA+ cells. Profiling relied on immunoSEQ multiplex PCR, and the TCRdb table lists in-frame clones only, not all of them. This table holds around 1,900,000 clones, 85% to 95% found once. Regarding the study as a whole: Unshared clonotypes carried lower generation probabilities than those common to all four donors. The authors sampled blood alone, and tissue repertoires likely differ. The sharing of 4.5% to 6.5% of naive CD4 clonotypes was seen across a handful of donors. Owing to a small donor count, the genetic and exposure-history diversity represented was limited.

Remarks on this clone: Its antigen is currently unknown.

Germline CDR1 is GTSNPN and CDR2 is SVGIG (reference sequence). The V segment lost 0 bases and the J segment 2 bases; nucleotides outside the gene matches: 5. This CDR3 has 16 residues. The chain recombines TRBV30 with TRBJ2-2; 8 nucleotides line up with TRBD2. The clonotype was recovered from a man aged 18-30 years in good health. Some clones in this sample may be carry-over from other donors' samples. Source material: naive CD8+ T cells from PBMCs. The CDR3 nucleotides are TGTGCCTGGAGTGTACTGACTAGCGAAAACACCGGGGAGCTGTTTTTT. It is translated as CAWSVLTSENTGELFF. The entire variable domain, with the rest obtained from reference TRBV30 and TRBJ2-2, is as follows: SQTIHQWPATLVQPVGSPLSLECTVEGTSNPNLYWYRQAAGRGLQLLFYSVGIGQISSEVPQNLSASRPQDRQFILSSKKLLLSDSGFYLCAWSVLTSENTGELFFGEGSRLTVL.